The T cell receptor beta chain described here comes from a study of cytomegalovirus exposure and HLA in healthy donors. Overall study results and limits: Overall, roughly 170 TCR beta chains were annotated as cytomegalovirus-associated. Analysis performed later found roughly 18,000 TCR beta sequences associated with HLA alleles at 0.05 false discovery rate. A later analysis linked a missense variant in DCLRE1C to the trimming of TCR beta V and J genes.

PCR primers comprised 60 Vbeta and 13 Jbeta primers. Assay used: immunoSEQ multiplex PCR; TCRdb lists only in-frame clones, some missing. This sample has under 150,000 clones, with around 80% found just once. Concerning this clone itself: The antigen is unknown.

The CDR3 has 13 residues. Trimming shortened V by 5 bases and J by 1 base, and 8 bases separated the two germline ends. Germline CDR1 and CDR2: SGHTA and FQGTGA. The receptor's source is a man aged 25 to 40 in good health and CMV-seronegative. Sequenced sample: PBMCs. This rearrangement joins TRBV7-3 to TRBJ1-1; D possibly corresponds to TRBD1 (6 bases). CDR3 bases: TGTGCCAGCAGCCTGACAGGGAACACTGAAGCTTTCTTT. Translated, it gives CASSLTGNTEAFF.